The present TCR beta chain was sequenced within a study of T cell changes during pregnancy in multiple sclerosis. After removal of 4 bases from V and 4 bases from J, the junction contained 9 bases not matched to a gene. The germline gives CDR1 SGHNT, CDR2 YYREEE (reference sequence). The CDR3 length is 15 residues. Libraries were prepared by immunoSEQ multiplex PCR; TCRdb keeps only in-frame clonotypes and omits some of them. The sample comprises approximately 80,000 clones, roughly nine tenths of which are singletons, and approximately 3.3% rests with the top ten. This chain connects TRBV5-4 to TRBJ2-3; 7 nucleotides line up with TRBD1. The TCR sequence derives from a female donor in good health, serving as a control in a pregnancy study. Some clones in this sample may be carry-over from other donors' samples. Sequenced material: PBMCs, taken in the first trimester of pregnancy. The CDR3 loop is CASSLNRGSADTQYF. In nucleotides, the CDR3 is TGTGCCAGCAGCCTTAACAGGGGTTCGGCAGATACGCAGTATTTT.